This T cell receptor beta chain is from a study of blood T cells in healthy people across ages. The germline V gene encodes CDR1 SEHNR and CDR2 FQNEAQ (reference sequence). This CDR3 spans 15 amino acids. With 4 bases clipped from V and 5 bases from J, the junction kept 6 bases outside the gene matches. Alongside a J-beta primer mix, a sample-barcoded 5' primer served in a second PCR lasting roughly 7 to 11 cycles. TCRdb analysed the 5' RACE reads with MiXCR anew, one entry per CDR3 protein. The sample has about 970,000 distinct CDR3 sequences; around 54% are singletons. What was sequenced was blood. This receptor was taken from a woman aged 55-69 years in good health. This chain connects TRBV7-9 to TRBJ2-1, with TRBD2 matching over 9 bases. The CDR3 is CASSSGLAYDNEQFF. The CDR3 DNA reads as TGTGCCAGCAGCTCGGGACTAGCCTATGACAATGAGCAGTTCTTC. Complete variable domain (other parts from reference TRBV7-9 and TRBJ2-1): DTGVSQNPRHKITKRGQNVTFRCDPISEHNRLYWYRQTLGQGPEFLTYFQNEAQLEKSRLLSDRFSAERPKGSFSTLEIQRTEQGDSAMYLCASSSGLAYDNEQFFGPGTRLTVL.